This T cell receptor beta chain was sequenced during a study of neoadjuvant anti-PD-1 for oral cavity cancer. By proportion, this clone is medium-sized. Six replicates per PBMC sample, mostly from approximately 0.45 ug of genomic DNA. The protocol was immunoSEQ multiplex PCR, while the TCRdb copy is restricted to in-frame clones and leaves out a portion. This sample has around 60,000 clones, with under 85% found just once. The CDR3 spans 11 residues. V dropped 3 bases and J dropped 9 bases, with 6 bases sitting between them. The germline CDR1 and CDR2 sequences are SNHLY and FYNNEI. The chain recombines TRBV2 with TRBJ1-5; no reliable D call. Sequenced material: PBMCs, taken before nivolumab (anti-PD-1) treatment. The clonotype originates from a person aged 40 to 85 with oral cavity squamous cell carcinoma. The CDR3 nucleotides are TGTGCCAGCAGTGATCCGGGGCCCCAGCATTTT. This translates into CASSDPGPQHF.